This passage covers 20 T cell receptor beta chains from one sample sequenced in a study of T-cell memory formation after mild COVID-19. TCRdb recomputed calls from the 5' RACE reads with MiXCR, one row per CDR3 protein. The data show 400,000 to 550,000 distinct CDR3 sequences, approximately 23% seen once. The sample consisted of PBMCs or a T cell subset sorted from them (not recorded which). The receptors were sampled from an adult woman who had mild COVID-19 (a few samples of this study predate the infection). Cell type and time point are not known.

The genes are TRBV7-2 and TRBJ1-1; D is ambiguous. V shed 1 base and J shed 6 bases, with 9 bases lying between them. Germline-derived CDR1 and CDR2 are SGHTA and FQGNSA. This CDR3 is 13 amino acids long. The CDR3: CASSLELWAEAFF. The CDR3 DNA is TGTGCCAGCAGCTTAGAACTGTGGGCTGAAGCTTTCTTT.

The table lists this clonotype with a few counts. V is TRBV11-3 and J is TRBJ2-7; 14 bases are shared with TRBD2. Germline-derived CDR1 and CDR2 are SGHNT and YENEEA. V lost 4 bases and J lost 4; bases outside the gene matches: 6. This CDR3 contains 16 residues. CDR3 loop: CASSSGLAGAFYEQYF. The CDR3 bases are TGTGCCAGCAGCTCGGGACTAGCGGGAGCGTTTTACGAGCAGTACTTC.

This clonotype was seen only a few times. The chain uses TRBV7-3 and TRBJ1-1, with no clear D. The CDR3 spans 14 residues. V dropped 5 bases and J dropped 0 bases, with 10 bases sitting between them. Germline values: CDR1 SGHTA, CDR2 FQGTGA. The CDR3 DNA reads TGTGCCAGCAGCCCGGGGTTGGTGAACACTGAAGCTTTCTTT. It encodes CASSPGLVNTEAFF.

The chain carries TRBV20-1 and TRBJ2-3; 15 bases align to TRBD2. The CDR3 is made up of 18 amino acids. J was trimmed by 0 bases and V by 5 bases; bases with no gene match: 9. Germline V gene lookup returns CDR1 DFQATT and CDR2 SNEGSKA (reference sequence). The CDR3 DNA sequence: TGCAGTGCTTCGGGACTAGCGGGAGGAAGTGGGAGCACAGATACGCAGTATTTT. Encoded protein: CSASGLAGGSGSTDTQYF.

This clonotype came up a few times. The J gene is TRBJ1-5, the V gene TRBV9; weak D call: TRBD1 (6 bases). The CDR3 is made up of 15 amino acids. Germline V gene sequence: CDR1 SGDLS, CDR2 YYNGEE. V dropped 4 bases and J dropped 6 bases, with 17 bases sitting between them. CDR3 region: CASSPSGASGQPQHF. The CDR3 coding sequence is TGTGCCAGCAGCCCGTCAGGGGCGAGCGGTCAGCCCCAGCATTTT.

The chain combines TRBV7-8 with TRBJ2-5; no firm D call. Germline V gives CDR1 SGHVS, CDR2 FQNEAQ. The germline V and J ends were trimmed by 3 bases and 1 base, with 15 bases remaining between them. This CDR3 is built from 16 residues. CDR3 DNA sequence: TGTGCCAGCAGCTTTTTACGAGCCGACACCCAAGAGACCCAGTACTTC. Translating gives CASSFLRADTQETQYF.

The rearrangement joins TRBV14 to TRBJ2-1; 8 nucleotides match TRBD1. Germline CDR1 reads SGHDN; CDR2 reads FVKESK. Unmatched junction bases numbered 13, after V lost 0 bases and J lost 6 bases. The CDR3 has 18 residues. The DNA of the CDR3 is TGTGCCAGCAGCCAAGAACGGTGGACAGGGAAATGGAGCAATGAGCAGTTCTTC. Translation gives CASSQERWTGKWSNEQFF.

This clonotype was detected a few times. The chain recombines TRBV7-9 with TRBJ2-3, with D possibly called TRBD1 or TRBD2 (5 bases each). V was cut by 11 bases and J by 5 bases, with 20 bases left in between. The CDR3 contains 14 residues. CDR1 is SEHNR, CDR2 FQNEAQ, per germline (reference sequence). The CDR3 here is CAGQTRGIKDTQYF. The CDR3 nucleotides read TGTGCCGGCCAAACTAGGGGTATCAAAGATACGCAGTATTTT.

This clonotype was detected only a few times. The chain has TRBV7-9 and TRBJ1-2; possibly TRBD1 for D (6 bases). Per the germline V gene, CDR1 is SEHNR and CDR2 is FQNEAQ (reference sequence). The ends were cut back, 5 bases at V and 2 bases at J, with 21 bases in the middle. The CDR3 runs 17 residues. The CDR3 nucleotides read TGTGCCAGCAGCCGCTTTCCGCCGACAGGAACGAACTATGGCTACACCTTC. Translating gives CASSRFPPTGTNYGYTF.

This rearrangement joins TRBV4-3 to TRBJ2-7; 8 bases match TRBD1. The length of the CDR3 is 15 residues. Germline V gives CDR1 LGHNA, CDR2 YSLEER. V shed 4 bases, J shed 0 bases, and the junction held 5 bases outside the gene matches. Written as DNA, the CDR3 is TGCGCCAGCAGCCGAGCCGGGACAGGCTCCTACGAGCAGTACTTC. Translated, it gives CASSRAGTGSYEQYF.

This clonotype has just a few counts. The V call is TRBV24-1, the J call TRBJ2-7, with a possible D match to TRBD1 (5 bases). Germline V CDR1 and CDR2: KGHDR, SFDVKD. V was shortened by 3 bases and J by 3 bases, with 14 bases between the two germline ends. The CDR3 is 15 residues long. CDR3 DNA: TGTGCCACCAGTGATGGGCAGGGCCCCAACTACGAGCAGTACTTC. Protein sequence: CATSDGQGPNYEQYF.

This clonotype came up once. The chain combines TRBV5-4 with TRBJ2-5; 11 nucleotides line up with TRBD2. Germline assignment: CDR1 SGHNT and CDR2 YYREEE (reference sequence). This CDR3 is 17 amino acids long. V trimming: 4 bases; J trimming: 0 bases; junction bases outside the gene matches: 8. The CDR3 coding sequence is TGTGCCAGCAGCCCGCCCCGACTAGCGGGGAACCAAGAGACCCAGTACTTC. It is translated as CASSPPRLAGNQETQYF.

This clonotype was found a few times. The V gene is TRBV11-2, the J gene TRBJ2-5, with D possibly TRBD2 on 5 matching bases. This CDR3 spans 14 amino acids. V was pared by 5 bases and J by 2 bases, with 12 bases between. The germline V gene encodes CDR1 SGHAT and CDR2 FQNNGV. CDR3 sequence: CASSPLSGQETQYF. CDR3 DNA: TGTGCCAGCAGCCCCCTCAGCGGACAAGAGACCCAGTACTTC.

The chain carries TRBV5-4 and TRBJ1-1, with 7 bases lining up with TRBD1. CDR3 length equals 16 residues. From germline, CDR1 is SGHNT and CDR2 YYREEE (reference sequence). Germline trimming cut 4 bases from V and 3 bases from J; bases unmatched to any gene: 12. The CDR3 sequence is CASSVGQAPPYTEAFF. CDR3 nucleotides: TGTGCCAGCAGCGTCGGACAGGCCCCTCCCTACACTGAAGCTTTCTTT.

This clonotype was counted between two and nine times. The V and J genes are TRBV3-1 and TRBJ2-3; tentative D call: TRBD2 (5 bases). Germline values: CDR1 LGHDT, CDR2 YNNKEL (reference sequence). V lost 1 base to trimming and J lost 1 base, with 15 bases between them. This CDR3 region has 17 residues. The CDR3 region has the DNA TGTGCCAGCAGCCAAGGGCGAGCGGACCCTCGCACAGATACGCAGTATTTT. It yields the protein CASSQGRADPRTDTQYF.

This clonotype was detected ten times or more. The chain combines TRBV4-1 with TRBJ1-1; 7 nucleotides line up with TRBD1. Germline CDR1 MGHRA, CDR2 YSYEKL. The CDR3 runs 14 residues. V lost 4 bases to trimming and J lost 1 base; unmatched junction nucleotides: 3. The chain's CDR3 is CASSRPGGNTEAFF. The CDR3 bases are TGCGCCAGCAGCCGCCCAGGGGGGAACACTGAAGCTTTCTTT.

This clonotype was seen more than once but under ten times. This rearrangement joins TRBV7-8 to TRBJ2-1; D gene uncertain. This CDR3 contains 16 residues. V was pared by 5 bases and J by 6 bases, with 20 bases between. CDR1 and CDR2 (germline): SGHVS, FQNEAQ. The CDR3 DNA is TGTGCCAGCAGCCCTCCGGAGAAGTTCCAGAGCAATGAGCAGTTCTTC. It encodes CASSPPEKFQSNEQFF.

This clonotype was detected only a few times. CDR3 region: CASSVQLTGVIPGNTIYF. The CDR3 region has the DNA TGTGCCAGCAGTGTACAACTTACAGGTGTCATCCCTGGAAACACCATATATTTT. The chain links TRBV6-1 to TRBJ1-3, with D perhaps matching TRBD1 (5 bases). CDR3 length equals 18 residues. Deletions cut 4 bases from V and 2 bases from J, with 21 bases between. Germline V gives CDR1 MNHNS, CDR2 SASEGT.

The chain joins TRBV7-9 to TRBJ1-2, with D unclear. This CDR3 spans 15 amino acids. Germline loops: CDR1 SEHNR, CDR2 FQNEAQ (reference sequence). V lost 1 base and J lost 4, with 13 bases in between. The CDR3 DNA is TGTGCCAGCAGCTTAGGTGTGGGCAGCGTCTATGGCTACACCTTC. Encoded protein: CASSLGVGSVYGYTF.

The V gene is TRBV29-1, the J gene TRBJ2-1; D remains ambiguous. The CDR3 sequence is 10 residues long. Germline-derived CDR1 and CDR2 are SQVTM and ANQGSEA. Trimming took off 2 bases at V and 8 bases at J, with 4 bases between the two ends. The CDR3 protein is CSVEQHEQFF. The CDR3 bases are TGCAGCGTTGAACAGCATGAGCAGTTCTTC.